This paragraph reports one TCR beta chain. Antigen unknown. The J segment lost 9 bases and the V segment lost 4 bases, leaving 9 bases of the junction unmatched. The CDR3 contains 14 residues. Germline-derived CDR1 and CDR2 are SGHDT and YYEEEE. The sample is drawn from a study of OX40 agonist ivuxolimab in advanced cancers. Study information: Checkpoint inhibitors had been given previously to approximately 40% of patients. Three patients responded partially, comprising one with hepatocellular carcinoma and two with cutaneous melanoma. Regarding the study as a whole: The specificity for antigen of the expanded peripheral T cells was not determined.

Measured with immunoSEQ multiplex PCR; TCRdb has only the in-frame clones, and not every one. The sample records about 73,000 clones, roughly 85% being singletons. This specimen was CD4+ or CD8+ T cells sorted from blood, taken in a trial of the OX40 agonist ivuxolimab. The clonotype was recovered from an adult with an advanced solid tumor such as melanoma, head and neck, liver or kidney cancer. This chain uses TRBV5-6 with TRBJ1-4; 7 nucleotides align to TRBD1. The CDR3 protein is CASSPPTGQKKLFF. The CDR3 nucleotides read TGTGCCAGCAGCCCTCCGACAGGGCAGAAAAAACTGTTTTTT.